What follows describes a single T cell receptor beta chain. Antigen unknown. The data stem from a study of OX40 agonist ivuxolimab in advanced cancers. Study-level information: Enrolled patients in dose escalation had cancers that were hepatocellular carcinoma, melanoma, renal cell or head and neck cancer. Patients achieving partial responses numbered three: one hepatocellular carcinoma case and two cutaneous melanoma cases.

Clones were sequenced by immunoSEQ multiplex PCR, and TCRdb holds only the in-frame ones, with some missing. The sample includes around 94,000 clones, 90% to 95% of them seen just once. The study's findings and limits: Expanded clones were, on average, more numerous among CD8+ T cells than CD4+.

This CDR3 has 13 residues. The germline gives CDR1 MDHEN, CDR2 SYDVKM. Trimming took 6 bases from V and 4 from J, leaving 11 bases between them. The input for sequencing was CD4+ or CD8+ T cells sorted from blood, taken in a trial of the OX40 agonist ivuxolimab. This TCR derives from an adult with an advanced solid tumor such as melanoma, head and neck, liver or kidney cancer. The chain combines TRBV28 with TRBJ2-3, with D unclear. Here the CDR3 DNA reads TGTGCCAGCAGCTTTCAAGGGCCAGATACGCAGTATTTT. Translation: CASSFQGPDTQYF.